Listed below are T cell receptor beta chains from one sample, sequenced in a study of siplizumab effects on memory and regulatory T cells. TCRdb keeps only in-frame clones here, not all; method: immunoSEQ multiplex PCR. The sample yields around 100,000 clones, around 94% seen once. Sequenced material: non-Treg CD4+ T cells sorted from blood. The receptors were gathered from a human donor in good health. CDR3s include the opening cysteine and the closing phenylalanine or tryptophan. D genes are given only for firm matches. Clone sizes are given selectively: once, few, many, or a class where the clone is expanded.

clone_size: .; v_call: TRBV7-3; d_call: TRBD1; j_call: TRBJ2-7; cdr3_aa: CASSLSGTGTYEQYF; cdr3_nt: TGTGCCAGCAGCTTAAGCGGGACAGGGACCTACGAGCAGTACTTC
clone_size: .; v_call: TRBV9; d_call: .; j_call: TRBJ1-5; cdr3_aa: CASSPRDTNQPQHF; cdr3_nt: TGTGCCAGCAGCCCCCGGGACACCAATCAGCCCCAGCATTTT
clone_size: .; v_call: TRBV5-1; d_call: TRBD1; j_call: TRBJ1-1; cdr3_aa: CASSSQGARAEAFF; cdr3_nt: TGCGCCAGCAGCTCACAGGGGGCGCGCGCTGAAGCTTTCTTT
clone_size: .; v_call: TRBV5-1; d_call: .; j_call: TRBJ1-4; cdr3_aa: CASSLGAWGTNEKLFF; cdr3_nt: TGCGCCAGCAGCTTGGGGGCATGGGGAACTAATGAAAAACTGTTTTTT
clone_size: .; v_call: TRBV5-1; d_call: .; j_call: TRBJ1-1; cdr3_aa: CASSLVPGSYTEAFF; cdr3_nt: TGCGCCAGCAGCTTGGTTCCGGGTTCGTACACTGAAGCTTTCTTT
clone_size: .; v_call: TRBV11-3; d_call: TRBD2; j_call: TRBJ2-5; cdr3_aa: CASSPGLAGDDIRETQYF; cdr3_nt: TGTGCCAGCAGCCCTGGACTAGCGGGAGATGATATAAGGGAGACCCAGTACTTC
clone_size: few; v_call: TRBV18; d_call: TRBD1; j_call: TRBJ1-5; cdr3_aa: CASSPGTGISNQPQHF; cdr3_nt: TGTGCCAGCTCACCAGGGACAGGGATTAGCAATCAGCCCCAGCATTTT
clone_size: .; v_call: TRBV5-1; d_call: .; j_call: TRBJ2-2; cdr3_aa: CASSRGGQVLTGELFF; cdr3_nt: TGCGCCAGCAGCAGGGGGGGACAGGTGCTCACCGGGGAGCTGTTTTTT
clone_size: .; v_call: TRBV9; d_call: TRBD1; j_call: TRBJ1-2; cdr3_aa: CASRSSQGAGNYGYTF; cdr3_nt: TGTGCCAGCAGGTCAAGTCAGGGGGCTGGTAATTATGGCTACACCTTC
clone_size: once; v_call: TRBV9; d_call: .; j_call: TRBJ1-2; cdr3_aa: CASSAEDPDRAYGYTF; cdr3_nt: TGTGCCAGCAGCGCTGAAGACCCCGACAGAGCCTATGGCTACACCTTC
clone_size: .; v_call: TRBV6-1; d_call: .; j_call: TRBJ2-5; cdr3_aa: CAGGPGGNQETQYF; cdr3_nt: TGTGCCGGCGGGCCCGGGGGTAACCAAGAGACCCAGTACTTC
clone_size: .; v_call: TRBV10-2; d_call: TRBD2; j_call: TRBJ2-7; cdr3_aa: CASSRSGRAYEQYF; cdr3_nt: TGCGCCAGCAGCCGTAGCGGGAGAGCCTACGAGCAGTACTTC
clone_size: .; v_call: TRBV7-2; d_call: .; j_call: TRBJ2-3; cdr3_aa: CASSLGDPRDTQYF; cdr3_nt: TGTGCCAGCAGCTTAGGGGACCCTAGGGATACGCAGTATTTT
clone_size: .; v_call: TRBV5-5; d_call: .; j_call: TRBJ2-3; cdr3_aa: CASSLRQSTDTQYF; cdr3_nt: TGTGCCAGCAGCTTAAGACAAAGCACAGATACGCAGTATTTT
clone_size: .; v_call: TRBV19; d_call: TRBD1; j_call: TRBJ1-5; cdr3_aa: CASSQGGGTGNQPQHF; cdr3_nt: TGTGCCAGTAGCCAGGGGGGAGGAACGGGCAATCAGCCCCAGCATTTT
clone_size: .; v_call: TRBV4-2; d_call: .; j_call: TRBJ1-1; cdr3_aa: CASSQDRLNTEAFF; cdr3_nt: TGTGCCAGCAGCCAGGACAGATTAAACACTGAAGCTTTCTTT
clone_size: .; v_call: TRBV7-2; d_call: .; j_call: TRBJ1-2; cdr3_aa: CASSLRAGYTF; cdr3_nt: TGTGCCAGCAGCTTAAGGGCGGGCTACACCTTC